The present TCR beta chain was sequenced within a study of blood T cell repertoires in COVID-19. Using immunoSEQ multiplex PCR, the repertoire was profiled, and TCRdb retains in-frame clones only, with some absent. The profile shows roughly 150,000 clones, 87% of them singletons. The CDR3 is 14 residues long. Germline trimming cut 1 base from V and 4 bases from J; bases unmatched to any gene: 0. Germline lookup yields CDR1 KGHDR and CDR2 SFDVKD. This clone was recorded once. J is TRBJ2-3 and V is TRBV24-1; TRBD2 agrees at 8 bases. The sequenced material came from peripheral blood. The origin of this receptor is a human donor in a cohort sampled during active COVID-19. This chain's CDR3 is CATSDLAGADTQYF. In DNA form, the CDR3 reads TGTGCCACCAGTGATTTAGCGGGAGCAGATACGCAGTATTTT.